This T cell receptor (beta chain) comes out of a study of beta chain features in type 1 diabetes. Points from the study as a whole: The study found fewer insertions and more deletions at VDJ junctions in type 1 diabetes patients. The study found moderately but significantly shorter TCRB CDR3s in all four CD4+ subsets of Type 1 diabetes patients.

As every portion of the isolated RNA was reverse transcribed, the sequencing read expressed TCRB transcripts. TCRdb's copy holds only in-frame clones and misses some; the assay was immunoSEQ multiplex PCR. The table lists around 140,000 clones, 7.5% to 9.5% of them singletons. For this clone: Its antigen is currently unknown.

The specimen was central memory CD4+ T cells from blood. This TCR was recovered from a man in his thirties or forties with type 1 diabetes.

The CDR3 sequence: CASSLDRGATNEKLFF. CDR3 DNA sequence: TGTGCCAGCAGCTTAGACAGGGGTGCAACTAATGAAAAACTGTTTTTT. The chain couples TRBV7-2 to TRBJ1-4, with 7 bases aligning to TRBD1. Losses at the gene ends were 1 base for V and 0 bases for J; bases not matched to a gene: 2. From germline, CDR1 is SGHTA and CDR2 FQGNSA. This CDR3 comprises 16 residues.